Below, 25 T cell receptor beta chains from the same sample are listed, as sequenced in a study of beta chain features in type 1 diabetes. All of the isolated RNA was reverse transcribed, so expressed TCRB transcripts were sequenced. The data were produced by immunoSEQ multiplex PCR, yet TCRdb's version contains in-frame clones alone and is incomplete. The table lists roughly 150,000 clones, around 10% of them singletons. The sequenced material came from central memory CD4+ T cells from blood. The receptors originated from a man aged 18 to 29 in good health.

V is TRBV18 and J is TRBJ2-1; no clear D gene. V lost 0 bases to trimming and J lost 0 bases, with 9 bases between them. CDR3 size: 16 residues. CDR1 is KGHSH and CDR2 is LQKENI in the germline V gene. For the CDR3, the DNA is TGTGCCAGCTCACCACCGGGCGGCCGCTCCTACAATGAGCAGTTCTTC. Its translation is CASSPPGGRSYNEQFF.

There are a few counts of this clone. This chain links TRBV28 with TRBJ1-1; TRBD1 might be the D (5 bases). The CDR3 extends over 12 amino acids. The V gene lost 8 bases and the J gene lost 0 bases, with 7 bases spanning the gap. Per the germline V gene, CDR1 is MDHEN and CDR2 is SYDVKM. CDR3 sequence: CASGGLNTEAFF. The CDR3 DNA reads as TGTGCCAGCGGGGGTTTGAACACTGAAGCTTTCTTT.

The chain couples TRBV5-1 to TRBJ1-5, with D maybe TRBD1 (6 bases). Germline assignment: CDR1 SGHRS and CDR2 YFSETQ. The CDR3 covers 14 residues. Trimming stripped 4 bases from V and 5 bases from J, with 13 bases between. CDR3 region: CASSETGGDQPQHF. CDR3 bases: TGCGCCAGCAGCGAGACGGGGGGCGATCAGCCCCAGCATTTT.

Remarks on this clone: One junction end disagrees with the germline gene, perhaps due to a read error. The chain joins TRBV18 to TRBJ2-7; 7 nucleotides line up with TRBD1. The germline CDR1 and CDR2 sequences are KGHSH and LQKENI. The CDR3 contains 15 residues. In DNA, the CDR3 is TGTGCCAGCGCACCGTCCCAGCAGGGGGTGGACGAGCAGTACTTC. It encodes CASAPSQQGVDEQYF.

This clone was detected only a few times. The chain links TRBV7-8 to TRBJ2-3; no firm D call. There are 10 residues in the CDR3. Germline CDR1 and CDR2: SGHVS and FQNEAQ. V lost 8 bases and J lost 10, with 10 bases in between. CDR3 sequence (DNA): TGTGCCAGCTCTCACGGCGCGCAGTATTTT. It is translated as CASSHGAQYF.

The chain is built from TRBV12-5 and TRBJ2-3; D is possibly TRBD2 (6 bases). V lost 2 bases and J lost 2, with 11 bases in between. This CDR3 region has 15 residues. In germline, CDR1 is LGHNT, CDR2 FRNRAP. CDR3 protein: CASGLFGGPTDTQYF. The CDR3 bases are TGTGCTAGTGGTTTGTTCGGGGGACCCACAGATACGCAGTATTTT.

This clone has a handful of counts. CDR3 loop: CASSQADRGWDNEQFF. Written as DNA, the CDR3 is TGCGCCAGCAGCCAAGCTGACAGGGGGTGGGACAATGAGCAGTTCTTC. This rearrangement joins TRBV4-3 to TRBJ2-1; TRBD1 matches at 9 bases. The CDR3 covers 16 residues. V dropped 1 base and J dropped 5; count of bases not matched to a gene: 6. Germline V gives CDR1 LGHNA, CDR2 YSLEER.

This clone was counted between two and nine times. The J gene is TRBJ1-1, the V gene TRBV29-1; TRBD1 matches at 7 bases. The V gene end was trimmed by 6 bases and the J gene end by 5 bases; junction bases not matched to a gene: 9. The CDR3 is 13 amino acids. Germline-derived CDR1 and CDR2 are SQVTM and ANQGSEA. The CDR3 nucleotides read TGCAGCGTCGTCGGACAGGCCGGTACTGAAGCTTTCTTT. Its translation is CSVVGQAGTEAFF.

This clone was seen more than once but under ten times. The chain carries TRBV7-2 and TRBJ2-3; D ambiguous. Trimming pared 5 bases from V and 8 bases from J, leaving 8 bases between. CDR1 and CDR2 (germline): SGHTA, FQGNSA. There are 11 residues in the CDR3. Written as DNA, the CDR3 is TGTGCCAGCAGCCAATATTTTACGCAGTATTTT. Translated: CASSQYFTQYF.

Turning to this clone: One junction end disagrees with the germline gene, perhaps due to a read error. V is TRBV5-1 and J is TRBJ2-5; 9 bases agree with TRBD2. This CDR3 is built from 17 residues. The germline V gene has CDR1 SGHRS and CDR2 YFSETQ. The CDR3 DNA reads TGCGCCAGCAGCTTCGGGGAGCGGGGGGACCCCCTCGAGATCCAGTACTTC. This codes for CASSFGERGDPLEIQYF.

This clone has just a few counts. The chain employs TRBV27 and TRBJ2-6; tentatively, D is TRBD2 (6 bases). Germline loops: CDR1 MNHEY, CDR2 SMNVEV (reference sequence). Trimming cost V 5 bases and J 1 base, with 12 bases left between them. The CDR3 has 16 residues. The CDR3: CASSRGLMSGANVLTF. The CDR3 nucleotides are TGTGCCAGCAGTCGGGGACTCATGTCTGGGGCCAACGTCCTGACTTTC.

This clone was detected a few times. CDR3 nucleotides: TGCGCCAGCAGCCAAGACTGGCAGGCTAGCACAGATACGCAGTATTTT. Its protein is CASSQDWQASTDTQYF. This rearrangement joins TRBV4-3 to TRBJ2-3; D gene unclear. Trimming took 0 bases from V and 0 from J, leaving 10 bases between them. The CDR3 spans 16 residues. Germline values: CDR1 LGHNA, CDR2 YSLEER.

CDR3 DNA: TGTGCCAGCAGCTTAGTGAGGGGCTCTAGATACGAGCAGTACTTC. Protein product: CASSLVRGSRYEQYF. The V gene is TRBV7-2, the J gene TRBJ2-7; D could derive from TRBD1 or TRBD2 (5 bases each). V was cut by 1 base and J by 4 bases, with 14 bases left in between. CDR1 is SGHTA, CDR2 FQGNSA, per germline. CDR3 length: 15 amino acids.

The chain recombines TRBV6-1 with TRBJ1-1, with D uncertain. Germline V lookup: CDR1 MNHNS, CDR2 SASEGT. Trimming removed 4 bases at V and 8 bases at J, with 14 bases between. There are 13 residues in the CDR3. The DNA of the CDR3 is TGTGCCAGCAGTGCCGGTCGGGGTAGGGAAGCTTTCTTT. It codes for CASSAGRGREAFF.

This chain links TRBV7-2 with TRBJ1-5; the D is unclear. V lost 2 bases and J 5 bases, leaving 7 bases between the germline ends. This CDR3 has 13 residues. In germline, CDR1 is SGHTA, CDR2 FQGNSA. The CDR3 protein is CASSLHGYQPQHF. CDR3 DNA sequence: TGTGCCAGCAGCTTACACGGTTATCAGCCCCAGCATTTT.

This clone was counted ten times or more. The V and J genes are TRBV9 and TRBJ2-1; TRBD2 matches 8 bases. CDR3 length: 15 amino acids. J gave up 3 bases and V 1 base, and 3 bases lay outside the gene matches. Germline CDR1 and CDR2: SGDLS and YYNGEE. CDR3 nucleotide sequence: TGTGCCAGCAGCGTACCCAGCGGGAGCTACAATGAGCAGTTCTTC. Protein product: CASSVPSGSYNEQFF.

This clone was counted between two and nine times. The rearrangement joins TRBV30 to TRBJ2-4; tentative D call: TRBD1 (5 bases). The CDR3 covers 12 residues. Trimming cost V 0 bases and J 10 bases, with 10 bases left between them. Germline-derived CDR1 and CDR2 are GTSNPN and SVGIG (reference sequence). CDR3 sequence: CAWSVGWTIQYF. The DNA of the CDR3 is TGTGCCTGGAGTGTGGGTTGGACAATTCAGTACTTC.

This clone was picked up many times. The sample carries other DNA sequences with the same CDR3. J is TRBJ2-3 and V is TRBV30; either TRBD1 or TRBD2 may supply D (6 bases each). Trimming stripped 0 bases from V and 2 bases from J, with 9 bases between. Germline V gene lookup returns CDR1 GTSNPN and CDR2 SVGIG (reference sequence). The CDR3 sequence is 14 residues long. CDR3 coding DNA: TGTGCCTGGAGTGTAGGGGGGCTCACAGATACGCAGTATTTT. Translated, it gives CAWSVGGLTDTQYF.

The sample holds many counts of this clone. The V and J genes are TRBV10-3 and TRBJ1-4; 8 nucleotides line up with TRBD1. CDR3 length equals 14 residues. Germline loops: CDR1 ENHRY, CDR2 SYGVKD. Losses at the gene ends were 3 bases for V and 7 bases for J; bases not matched to a gene: 4. For the CDR3, the DNA is TGTGCCATCAGTGATAGGACAGGGATTGAAAAACTGTTTTTT. Amino acids: CAISDRTGIEKLFF.

The rearrangement links TRBV5-1 to TRBJ1-2; TRBD1 matches at 11 bases. V was clipped by 0 bases and J by 4 bases; unmatched bases: 2. The CDR3 extends over 15 amino acids. Germline V gives CDR1 SGHRS, CDR2 YFSETQ. The CDR3 region is CASSLGTGGTYGYTF. CDR3 DNA sequence: TGCGCCAGCAGCTTGGGGACAGGGGGCACCTATGGCTACACCTTC.

The chain joins TRBV15 to TRBJ2-5, with a possible D match to TRBD2 (5 bases). Germline-derived CDR1 and CDR2 are LNHNV and YYDKDF (reference sequence). The V end was cut by 4 bases, the J end by 2 bases, with 8 bases between. This CDR3 has 13 amino acids. This chain's CDR3 is CATSKGEQETQYF. The CDR3 DNA reads TGTGCCACCAGCAAGGGAGAACAAGAGACCCAGTACTTC. The full variable domain, with the rest looked up from reference TRBV15 and TRBJ2-5, is DAMVIQNPRYQVTQFGKPVTLSCSQTLNHNVMYWYQQKSSQAPKLLFHYYDKDFNNEADTPDNFQSRRPNTSFCFLDIRSPGLGDTAMYLCATSKGEQETQYFGPGTRLLVL.

Note on this clone: This likely came from a read error, as a far larger clone is one base away. The V call is TRBV11-2, the J call TRBJ1-1; D perhaps matches TRBD1 (5 bases). Germline-derived CDR1 and CDR2 are SGHAT and FQNNGV. This CDR3 comprises 13 residues. The ends were cut back, 5 bases at V and 1 base at J, with 8 bases in the middle. The CDR3 loop reads CASSLQENTEAFF. Here the CDR3 DNA reads TGTGCCAGCAGCCTACAGGAGAACACTGAAGCTTTCTTT.

The chain is built from TRBV30 and TRBJ1-2; D is possibly TRBD1 (6 bases). Germline V gene lookup returns CDR1 GTSNPN and CDR2 SVGIG (reference sequence). The V gene lost 4 bases and the J gene lost 8 bases, with 20 bases spanning the gap. This CDR3 is 14 amino acids long. This CDR3 reads CAWTHSGHLGGYTF. The DNA of the CDR3 is TGTGCCTGGACCCACTCGGGACATTTAGGGGGCTACACCTTC.

This sequence joins TRBV6-1 and TRBJ2-5; D is unresolved. The CDR3 runs to 14 residues. Trimming shortened V by 4 bases and J by 4 bases, and 13 bases separated the two germline ends. Germline V lookup: CDR1 MNHNS, CDR2 SASEGT. CDR3 DNA sequence: TGTGCCAGCAGTGTCGTTGGGGTTGCAGAGACCCAGTACTTC. Protein sequence: CASSVVGVAETQYF.

This rearrangement joins TRBV28 to TRBJ1-5, with unresolved D. The length of the CDR3 is 13 residues. CDR1 is MDHEN, CDR2 SYDVKM, per germline. Trimming took off 3 bases at V and 4 bases at J, with 7 bases between the two ends. The DNA of the CDR3 is TGTGCCAGCAGTTTTCAGCTTAATCAGCCCCAGCATTTT. It codes for CASSFQLNQPQHF.